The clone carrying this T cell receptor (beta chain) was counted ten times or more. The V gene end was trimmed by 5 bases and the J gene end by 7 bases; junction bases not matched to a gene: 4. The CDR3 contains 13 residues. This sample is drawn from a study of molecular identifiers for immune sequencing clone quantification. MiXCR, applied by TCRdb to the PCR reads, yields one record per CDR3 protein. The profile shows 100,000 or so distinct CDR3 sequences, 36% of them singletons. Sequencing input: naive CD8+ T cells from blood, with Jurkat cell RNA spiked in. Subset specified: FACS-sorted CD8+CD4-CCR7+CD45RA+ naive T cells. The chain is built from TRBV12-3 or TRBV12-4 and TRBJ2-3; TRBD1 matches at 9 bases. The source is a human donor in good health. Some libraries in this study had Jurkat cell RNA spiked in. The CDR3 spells CASSPGQGHTQYF. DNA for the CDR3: TGTGCCAGCAGTCCCGGACAGGGGCATACGCAGTATTTT.